A selection of T cell receptor beta chains follows, all from one sample in a study of preoperative IRX-2 immunotherapy in early breast cancer. Data came from immunoSEQ multiplex PCR; TCRdb stores just in-frame clones and leaves some out. The profile covers about 38,000 clones, with 80% to 90% appearing a single time and approximately 1.5% taken by the ten largest. The sequencing here drew on lymph node tissue, taken after IRX-2 immunotherapy. The receptors were sampled from a human donor with breast cancer. The CDR3 runs from the conserved cysteine through the conserved F or W. The D gene is left open where the match is weak. Part of the rows lack a size; the others show once, few, many or a class for expanded clones.

j_gene: TRBJ1-6
len: 17
d_gene: -
v_gene: TRBV28
abundance: -
CDR3nt: TGTGCCAGCAGTCTACCTGACGGGAACTCCTATAATTCACCCCTCCACTTT
CDR3aa: CASSLPDGNSYNSPLHF

j_gene: TRBJ1-3
len: 14
d_gene: -
v_gene: TRBV12-2
abundance: once
CDR3nt: TGTGCCGTCGCTTCGGGAGGGCGGATTGACACCATATATTTT
CDR3aa: CAVASGGRIDTIYF

j_gene: TRBJ2-7
len: 19
d_gene: -
v_gene: TRBV6-8
abundance: -
CDR3nt: TGTGCCAGCAGTTATTCGAGGGGTTCGACCCCTATACCTCTCTACGAGCAGTACTTC
CDR3aa: CASSYSRGSTPIPLYEQYF

j_gene: TRBJ2-3
len: 15
d_gene: TRBD1
v_gene: TRBV28
abundance: -
CDR3nt: TGTGCCAGCAGTCCCCCGGGACAGGGCTCAGATACGCAGTATTTT
CDR3aa: CASSPPGQGSDTQYF

j_gene: TRBJ1-3
len: 14
d_gene: -
v_gene: TRBV5-1
abundance: -
CDR3nt: TGCGCCAGCAGACCCGGGGCCTCGTCGGACACCATATATTTT
CDR3aa: CASRPGASSDTIYF

j_gene: TRBJ1-1
len: 13
d_gene: -
v_gene: TRBV10-1
abundance: -
CDR3nt: TGCGCCAGCAGCCTTCGGGGAGAAGATGAAGCTTTCTTT
CDR3aa: CASSLRGEDEAFF

j_gene: TRBJ1-2
len: 15
d_gene: TRBD1
v_gene: TRBV23-1
abundance: -
CDR3nt: TGCGCCAGCAGCCAAGATCACGGGACAGGCTATGGCTACACCTTC
CDR3aa: CASSQDHGTGYGYTF

j_gene: TRBJ1-1
len: 15
d_gene: -
v_gene: TRBV11-3
abundance: -
CDR3nt: TGTGCCAGCAGCCCGGTAGGGCGGTTGAACACTGAAGCTTTCTTT
CDR3aa: CASSPVGRLNTEAFF

j_gene: TRBJ1-5
len: 15
d_gene: -
v_gene: TRBV30
abundance: -
CDR3nt: TGTGCCTGGAGTGTACGTTCTATTGGGTATCAGCCCCAGCATTTT
CDR3aa: CAWSVRSIGYQPQHF

j_gene: TRBJ2-3
len: 14
d_gene: TRBD2
v_gene: TRBV6-8
abundance: -
CDR3nt: TGTGCCAGCAGAGCGGGGATAGCGACAGATACGCAGTATTTT
CDR3aa: CASRAGIATDTQYF

j_gene: TRBJ1-4
len: 17
d_gene: TRBD1
v_gene: TRBV11-3
abundance: few
CDR3nt: TGTGCCAGCAGCTTAGGGAGCAGGGGGTCGTCTAATGAAAAACTGTTTTTT
CDR3aa: CASSLGSRGSSNEKLFF

j_gene: TRBJ2-7
len: 14
d_gene: -
v_gene: TRBV6-8
abundance: -
CDR3nt: TGTGCCAGCAGTTTTGGGGCTTCCCGGGGCGAGCAGTACTTC
CDR3aa: CASSFGASRGEQYF

j_gene: TRBJ1-5
len: 13
d_gene: -
v_gene: TRBV7-8
abundance: -
CDR3nt: TGTGCCAGCGGAGGGGAGCGGGGTCAGCCCCAGCATTTT
CDR3aa: CASGGERGQPQHF

j_gene: TRBJ2-7
len: 12
d_gene: -
v_gene: TRBV6-8
abundance: -
CDR3nt: TGTGCCATCGCAACGAGCTCCTACGAGCAGTACTTC
CDR3aa: CAIATSSYEQYF

j_gene: TRBJ2-7
len: 14
d_gene: TRBD1
v_gene: TRBV11-3
abundance: once
CDR3nt: TGTGCCAGCAGCTCCTCGGACAGGAACTACGAGCAGTACTTC
CDR3aa: CASSSSDRNYEQYF

j_gene: TRBJ2-7
len: 15
d_gene: -
v_gene: TRBV11-3
abundance: -
CDR3nt: TGTGCCAGCAGCGTACTTCAGGGGCCACCCTACGAGCAGTACTTC
CDR3aa: CASSVLQGPPYEQYF

j_gene: TRBJ1-2
len: 19
d_gene: TRBD1
v_gene: TRBV11-3
abundance: -
CDR3nt: TGTGCCAGCAGCCCAAGTCCCGGGACAGGGATCGGGTACAGCTATGGCTACACCTTC
CDR3aa: CASSPSPGTGIGYSYGYTF

j_gene: TRBJ1-1
len: 16
d_gene: TRBD1
v_gene: TRBV10-3
abundance: -
CDR3nt: TGTGCCATCAGTGAGTCGCGGCAGGGGGAACGAACTGAAGCTTTCTTT
CDR3aa: CAISESRQGERTEAFF

j_gene: TRBJ2-7
len: 15
d_gene: TRBD1
v_gene: TRBV10-1
abundance: -
CDR3nt: TGCGCCAGCAGTCCGCGGACAGGGTCTAACTACGAGCAGTACTTC
CDR3aa: CASSPRTGSNYEQYF

j_gene: TRBJ1-2
len: 14
d_gene: TRBD1
v_gene: TRBV11-3
abundance: once
CDR3nt: TGTGCCAGCATAGACAGGGCTGGGAACTATGGCTACACCTTC
CDR3aa: CASIDRAGNYGYTF

j_gene: TRBJ1-1
len: 15
d_gene: -
v_gene: TRBV11-3
abundance: -
CDR3nt: TGTGCCAGCAGCTTAGGCACTCCCGTCGCGACTGAAGCTTTCTTT
CDR3aa: CASSLGTPVATEAFF

j_gene: TRBJ1-3
len: 14
d_gene: -
v_gene: TRBV18
abundance: -
CDR3nt: TGTGCCAGCTCACCACCGGCCAGGGGAAACACCATATATTTT
CDR3aa: CASSPPARGNTIYF

j_gene: TRBJ1-1
len: 15
d_gene: -
v_gene: TRBV5-1
abundance: -
CDR3nt: TGCGCCAGCAGCTCAGGTCGGGGCTTGGGCACTGAAGCTTTCTTT
CDR3aa: CASSSGRGLGTEAFF

j_gene: TRBJ1-3
len: 13
d_gene: -
v_gene: TRBV7-8
abundance: once
CDR3nt: TGTGCCAGCAGGACAGACTCTGGAAACACCATATATTTT
CDR3aa: CASRTDSGNTIYF

j_gene: TRBJ2-7
len: 14
d_gene: -
v_gene: TRBV19
abundance: -
CDR3nt: TGTGCCAGTAGTGCGGTCAATCAGGGATACGAGCAGTACTTC
CDR3aa: CASSAVNQGYEQYF

j_gene: TRBJ2-5
len: 14
d_gene: -
v_gene: TRBV11-3
abundance: -
CDR3nt: TGTGCCAGCAGCCTCACCCCACTCCGGGGGACCCAGTACTTC
CDR3aa: CASSLTPLRGTQYF

j_gene: TRBJ2-6
len: 15
d_gene: -
v_gene: TRBV6-8
abundance: -
CDR3nt: TGTGCCAGCAGTGACGTATCAACCGGGGCCAACGTCCTGACTTTC
CDR3aa: CASSDVSTGANVLTF

j_gene: TRBJ2-7
len: 16
d_gene: -
v_gene: TRBV6-8
abundance: -
CDR3nt: TGTGCCAGCAGGCCGAGGGCTAGCGTCTTCTCCTACGAGCAGTACTTC
CDR3aa: CASRPRASVFSYEQYF

j_gene: TRBJ2-2
len: 13
d_gene: TRBD1
v_gene: TRBV19
abundance: -
CDR3nt: TGTGCCAGCCGGACAGGGTTCACCGGGGAGCTGTTTTTT
CDR3aa: CASRTGFTGELFF

j_gene: TRBJ1-6
len: 14
d_gene: -
v_gene: TRBV11-3
abundance: few
CDR3nt: TGTGCCAGCAGCTTACTTCAGTATAATTCACCCCTCCACTTT
CDR3aa: CASSLLQYNSPLHF

j_gene: TRBJ2-1
len: 14
d_gene: -
v_gene: TRBV11-3
abundance: -
CDR3nt: TGTGCCAGCAGCTTGAGTGGGGGAAACAATGAGCAGTTCTTC
CDR3aa: CASSLSGGNNEQFF

j_gene: TRBJ2-1
len: 18
d_gene: -
v_gene: TRBV1
abundance: -
CDR3nt: TGCGCCAGCAGCCAAGATTTCGGGGGGCAGGGATCCCACAATGAGCAGTTCTTC
CDR3aa: CASSQDFGGQGSHNEQFF

j_gene: TRBJ1-6
len: 14
d_gene: -
v_gene: TRBV30
abundance: once
CDR3nt: TGTGCCTGGAGTGAAGGGCAGGAAAATTCACCCCTCCACTTT
CDR3aa: CAWSEGQENSPLHF

j_gene: TRBJ2-7
len: 16
d_gene: TRBD2
v_gene: TRBV5-1
abundance: -
CDR3nt: TGCGCCAGCAGAAAACAAACGACTAGCGGGATCTACGAGCAGTACTTC
CDR3aa: CASRKQTTSGIYEQYF

j_gene: TRBJ2-1
len: 15
d_gene: -
v_gene: TRBV11-3
abundance: few
CDR3nt: TGTGCCAGCAGCTTAGTACGCCCCTTGAACAATGAGCAGTTCTTC
CDR3aa: CASSLVRPLNNEQFF

j_gene: TRBJ1-1
len: 14
d_gene: -
v_gene: TRBV18
abundance: -
CDR3nt: TGTGCCAGCTCACCATCGGTTCAGGTCGCTGAAGCTTTCTTT
CDR3aa: CASSPSVQVAEAFF

j_gene: TRBJ1-6
len: 15
d_gene: TRBD1
v_gene: TRBV5-1
abundance: -
CDR3nt: TGCGCCAGCAGATCGAGGGGACAGGGAAATTCACCCCTCCACTTT
CDR3aa: CASRSRGQGNSPLHF

j_gene: TRBJ1-2
len: 12
d_gene: -
v_gene: TRBV29-1
abundance: -
CDR3nt: TGCAGCGTTGAAGAGGGGATCTATGGCTACACCTTC
CDR3aa: CSVEEGIYGYTF

j_gene: TRBJ1-2
len: 13
d_gene: TRBD1
v_gene: TRBV28
abundance: -
CDR3nt: TGTGCCAGCAGTACAGGGGCCAACTATGGCTACACCTTC
CDR3aa: CASSTGANYGYTF

j_gene: TRBJ1-2
len: 17
d_gene: TRBD1
v_gene: TRBV4-1
abundance: -
CDR3nt: TGCGCCAGCAGCCAAGAATATAGTAAAGGGGGCGGCTCTGGCTACACCTTC
CDR3aa: CASSQEYSKGGGSGYTF

j_gene: TRBJ1-2
len: 15
d_gene: TRBD1
v_gene: TRBV19
abundance: -
CDR3nt: TGTGCCAGTAGTCCCGGACAGGGGGCCCGCTATGGCTACACCTTC
CDR3aa: CASSPGQGARYGYTF

j_gene: TRBJ2-2
len: 14
d_gene: -
v_gene: TRBV6-8
abundance: -
CDR3nt: TGTGCCAGCGTGGTCCGGTATCGAGGCGGGGAGCTGTTTTTT
CDR3aa: CASVVRYRGGELFF

j_gene: TRBJ1-2
len: 13
d_gene: -
v_gene: TRBV10-3
abundance: -
CDR3nt: TGTGCCATCAGTGAGGAGGGGGTGGGCGGCTACACCTTC
CDR3aa: CAISEEGVGGYTF

j_gene: TRBJ2-7
len: 15
d_gene: TRBD1
v_gene: TRBV7-4
abundance: -
CDR3nt: TGTGCCAGCAGTCAAGCATCGGGACAGGGTTACGAGCAGTACTTC
CDR3aa: CASSQASGQGYEQYF

j_gene: TRBJ1-4
len: 14
d_gene: TRBD1
v_gene: TRBV19
abundance: -
CDR3nt: TGTGCCAGTAGTAAGGGGGCTACTAATGAAAAACTGTTTTTT
CDR3aa: CASSKGATNEKLFF

j_gene: TRBJ2-5
len: 12
d_gene: -
v_gene: TRBV14
abundance: -
CDR3nt: TGTGCCAGCTCACGTTCTCAGGAGACCCAGTACTTC
CDR3aa: CASSRSQETQYF

j_gene: TRBJ1-5
len: 16
d_gene: -
v_gene: TRBV19
abundance: -
CDR3nt: TGTGCCAGTAGTATTCCCAGGGGCGTTAGCAATCAGCCCCAGCATTTT
CDR3aa: CASSIPRGVSNQPQHF